The T cell receptor beta chain under discussion was sequenced for a study of T-cell memory formation after mild COVID-19. On the study more broadly: In these data, TCR clusters were largely donor specific.

General study points: Balance between CD4 and CD8 was seen in clones contracting day 15 to 85, and a CD4+ lean was seen in later expanders. Second-wave clones reaching peak frequency on day 37 lacked confirmed SARS-CoV-2 specificity.

TCRdb fed the 5' RACE reads into MiXCR, producing one record per CDR3 protein. The sample lists about 130,000 distinct CDR3 sequences; 15% to 20% were seen once. The germline V gene has CDR1 SGHRS and CDR2 YFSETQ. The J segment lost 5 bases and the V segment lost 1 base, leaving 8 bases of the junction unmatched. The CDR3 consists of 16 residues. This clonotype has a handful of counts. Its antigen is as yet unknown. V and J are TRBV5-1 and TRBJ2-1; 8 nucleotides align to TRBD2. This clonotype originated in a young man who had mild COVID-19 (a few samples of this study predate the infection). Cell type and time point are not known. Source material: PBMCs or a T cell subset sorted from them (not recorded which). DNA of the CDR3: TGCGCCAGCAGCTTGCCCCGGGGGGGCTGGGACAATGAGCAGTTCTTC. It encodes CASSLPRGGWDNEQFF.